This entry concerns a single T cell receptor (beta chain). Its matching antigen is unknown. The data derive from a study of T cell responses to AZD1222 COVID-19 vaccine. About the study: Pooling covered second doses at about 4 or about 12 weeks. The study's findings and limits: Clonal diversity was possibly underestimated; the donors were predominantly white British and more often female. Two doses of AZD1222 preceded a rise in Spike-specific TCR breadth and depth. Reports indicate that nearly half of spike-specific TCRs are directed at unmutated variant regions.

The repertoire was sequenced with immunoSEQ multiplex PCR; TCRdb's copy has only in-frame clones and lacks some. In the table there are tens of thousands of clones, approximately 88% of which are singletons. The length of the CDR3 is 13 residues. The germline V gene encodes CDR1 SGHRS and CDR2 YFSETQ. V lost 0 bases to trimming and J lost 6 bases, with 9 bases between them. V usage is TRBV5-1 and J usage is TRBJ1-1, with D uncertain. This TCR was sampled from an adult in good health. The material was peripheral blood, obtained on day 0 of AZD1222 vaccination. CDR3 nucleotides: TGCGCCAGCAGCTTGGTGGGCTTCTCTGAAGCTTTCTTT. Translating it yields CASSLVGFSEAFF.